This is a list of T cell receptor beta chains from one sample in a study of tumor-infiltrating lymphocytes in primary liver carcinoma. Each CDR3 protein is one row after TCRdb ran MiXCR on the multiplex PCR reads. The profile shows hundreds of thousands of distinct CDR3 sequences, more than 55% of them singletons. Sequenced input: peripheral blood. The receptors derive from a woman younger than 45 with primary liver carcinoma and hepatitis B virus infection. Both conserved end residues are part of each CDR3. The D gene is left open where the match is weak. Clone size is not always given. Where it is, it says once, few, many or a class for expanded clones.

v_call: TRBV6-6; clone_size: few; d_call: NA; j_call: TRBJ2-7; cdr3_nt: TGTGCCAGCAGTTTCAAGACAGACCGGCCCTACGAGCAGTACTTC; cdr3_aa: CASSFKTDRPYEQYF
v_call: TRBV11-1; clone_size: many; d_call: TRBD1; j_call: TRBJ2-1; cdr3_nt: TGTGCCAGCAGCTTTAGGCCGGAGACGGGACAGGGGGACGATGAGCAGTTCTTC; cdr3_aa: CASSFRPETGQGDDEQFF
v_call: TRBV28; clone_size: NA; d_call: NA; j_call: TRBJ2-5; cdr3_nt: TGTGCCAGCAGTTTTTGGCAAGAGACCCAGTACTTC; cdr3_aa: CASSFWQETQYF
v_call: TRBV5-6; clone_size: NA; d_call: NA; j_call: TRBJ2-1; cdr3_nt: TGTGCCAGCAGCTTAACGGGGGGACACGAGCAGTTCTTC; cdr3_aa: CASSLTGGHEQFF
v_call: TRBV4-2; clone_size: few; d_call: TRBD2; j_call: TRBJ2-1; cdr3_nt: TGTGCCAGCAGCCAGGGATCGGGGACTAACTACAATGAGCAGTTCTTC; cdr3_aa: CASSQGSGTNYNEQFF
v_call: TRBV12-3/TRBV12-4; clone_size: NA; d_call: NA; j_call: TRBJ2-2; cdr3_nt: TGTGCCAGCAGTTTTTTCTGGGGACACAGCGAGAACACCGGGGAGCTGTTTTTT; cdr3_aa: CASSFFWGHSENTGELFF
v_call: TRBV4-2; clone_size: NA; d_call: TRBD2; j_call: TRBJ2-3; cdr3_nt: TGTGCCAGTAGCCCCATCGGGGGGGGCATCACAGATACGCAGTATTTT; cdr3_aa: CASSPIGGGITDTQYF
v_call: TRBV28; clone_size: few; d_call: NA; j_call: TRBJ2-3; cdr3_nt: TGTGCCAGCAGTTTATCACCGGGGAACACAGATACGCAGTATTTT; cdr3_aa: CASSLSPGNTDTQYF
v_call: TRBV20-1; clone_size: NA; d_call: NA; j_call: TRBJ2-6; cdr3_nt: TGCAGTGCTAGATCCTTATCTGGGGCCAACGTCCTGACTTTC; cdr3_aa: CSARSLSGANVLTF
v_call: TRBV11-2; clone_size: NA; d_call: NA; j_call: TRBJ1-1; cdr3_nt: TGTGCCAGCAGTTTTAGTGGCAGGGGAGCTGAAGCTTTCTTT; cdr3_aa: CASSFSGRGAEAFF
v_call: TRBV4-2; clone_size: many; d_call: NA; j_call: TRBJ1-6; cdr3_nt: TGTGCCAGCAGCCAAGTCGCTGGGACTGATAATTCACCCCTCCACTTT; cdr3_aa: CASSQVAGTDNSPLHF
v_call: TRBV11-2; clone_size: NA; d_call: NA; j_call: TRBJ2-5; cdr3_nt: TGTGTCAGCAGTCGAAAGAACGAGACCAAGTACTTC; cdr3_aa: CVSSRKNETKYF
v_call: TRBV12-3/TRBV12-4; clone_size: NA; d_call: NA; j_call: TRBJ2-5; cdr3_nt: TGTGTCAGCAGTTTAGCAGGCGCGGTGACCCAGTACTTC; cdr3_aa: CVSSLAGAVTQYF